A single sample is the source of the 27 T cell receptor beta chains below, sequenced in a study of cytomegalovirus exposure and HLA in healthy donors. The study ran its PCR with 60 Vbeta and 13 Jbeta primers. Measured with immunoSEQ multiplex PCR; TCRdb has only the in-frame clones, and not every one. Here the sample spans about 150,000 clones, over 75% being singletons. Sequenced input: PBMCs. All receptors derive from a woman between 25 and 40 years old in good health and CMV-seronegative.

In this sample, this clone turned up once. The chain recombines TRBV30 with TRBJ2-3; D is possibly TRBD2 (6 bases). Germline V CDR1 and CDR2: GTSNPN, SVGIG (reference sequence). The CDR3 is 15 residues long. V was trimmed by 2 bases and J by 6 bases, leaving 18 bases between them. The CDR3 region is CAWSFQVGGWDTQYF. CDR3 bases: TGTGCCTGGAGTTTTCAGGTGGGGGGATGGGATACGCAGTATTTT.

The rearrangement links TRBV6-5 to TRBJ1-2; 10 nucleotides align to TRBD1. The CDR3 covers 14 residues. The junction had 5 bases not matched to a gene; V was cut back by 7 bases and J by 3 bases. Per the germline V gene, CDR1 is MNHEY and CDR2 is SVGAGI. CDR3: CASTRDRGDYGYTF. The CDR3 DNA reads TGTGCCAGCACCAGGGACAGGGGAGACTATGGCTACACCTTC.

V usage is TRBV9 and J usage is TRBJ2-5; a weak D match, TRBD2 (7 bases). V lost 7 bases, J lost 13 bases, and 20 bases lay in between. CDR1 is SGDLS and CDR2 is YYNGEE in the germline V gene. The CDR3 is made up of 12 amino acids. CDR3 sequence (DNA): TGTGCCAGCGGGACAACGGGGGGAGTGCTGTACTTC. Its protein is CASGTTGGVLYF.

The rearrangement uses TRBV6-1 and TRBJ2-7; D might be TRBD2 (6 bases). Germline CDR1 MNHNS, CDR2 SASEGT. This CDR3 is built from 14 residues. V lost 5 bases and J 4 bases, leaving 15 bases between the germline ends. The CDR3 sequence is CASSLTGTLYEQYF. In DNA form, the CDR3 reads TGTGCCAGCAGTCTCACCGGGACTCTTTACGAGCAGTACTTC.

The J gene is TRBJ1-2, the V gene TRBV30; D gene uncertain. V lost 7 bases and J 10 bases, leaving 10 bases between the germline ends. The CDR3 length is 9 residues. The germline V gene encodes CDR1 GTSNPN and CDR2 SVGIG (reference sequence). In DNA, the CDR3 is TGTGCCTCCCCCGAGGACTACACCTTC. Amino acid sequence: CASPEDYTF.

This clone has more than one count but fewer than ten. The J gene is TRBJ2-1, the V gene TRBV28; D remains unclear. This CDR3 is built from 16 residues. Germline V CDR1 and CDR2: MDHEN, SYDVKM. The V gene lost 5 bases and the J gene lost 5 bases, with 19 bases spanning the gap. The CDR3 DNA sequence: TGTGCCAGCAGTCCAGTCATCCTAATGAGGAACAATGAGCAGTTCTTC. It codes for CASSPVILMRNNEQFF. Full variable domain (rest looked up from reference TRBV28 and TRBJ2-1): DVKVTQSSRYLVKRTGEKVFLECVQDMDHENMFWYRQDPGLGLRLIYFSYDVKMKEKGDIPEGYSVSREKKERFSLILESASTNQTSMYLCASSPVILMRNNEQFFGPGTRLTVL.

CDR3 coding DNA: TGTGCCAGCAGCTATACTTCTAGCGGGGGTTACCAAGAGACCCAGTACTTC. The encoded protein is CASSYTSSGGYQETQYF. The chain is built from TRBV5-6 and TRBJ2-5, with 10 bases that match TRBD2. Germline assignment: CDR1 SGHDT and CDR2 YYEEEE. V shed 3 bases and J 0 bases; nucleotides not matched to a gene: 8. The CDR3 runs 17 residues.

V gene TRBV2 combines with J gene TRBJ2-7, with TRBD1 matching over 7 bases. With V trimmed by 5 bases and J by 0 bases, 4 bases remained unmatched. The CDR3 length is 14 residues. CDR1 SNHLY and CDR2 FYNNEI come from the germline V gene. The CDR3 region is CASSINRGSYEQYF. DNA for the CDR3: TGTGCCAGCAGTATCAACAGGGGCTCCTACGAGCAGTACTTC.

The rearrangement joins TRBV18 to TRBJ2-2; D not resolved. Trimming took 3 bases from V and 6 from J, leaving 5 bases between them. The CDR3 contains 12 residues. The germline gives CDR1 KGHSH, CDR2 LQKENI. The CDR3 DNA sequence: TGTGCCAGCTCACCCGGGTCCGGGGAGCTGTTTTTT. The encoded protein is CASSPGSGELFF.

The V and J genes are TRBV11-2 and TRBJ2-5; D not resolved. V lost 2 bases, J lost 0 bases, and 19 bases lay in between. CDR1 and CDR2 (germline): SGHAT, FQNNGV. This CDR3 contains 18 residues. The CDR3 here is CASSLYSLSIPHQETQYF. The CDR3 bases are TGTGCCAGCAGCTTATATAGCCTTTCAATTCCTCACCAAGAGACCCAGTACTTC. The complete variable domain, with remaining parts taken from reference TRBV11-2 and TRBJ2-5, reads EAGVAQSPRYKIIEKRQSVAFWCNPISGHATLYWYQQILGQGPKLLIQFQNNGVVDDSQLPKDRFSAERLKGVDSTLKIQPAKLEDSAVYLCASSLYSLSIPHQETQYFGPGTRLLVL.

The V call is TRBV5-1, the J call TRBJ1-1; 8 nucleotides agree with TRBD1. J lost 0 bases, V lost 1 base, and 5 bases had no gene match. CDR1 SGHRS and CDR2 YFSETQ come from the germline V gene. The CDR3 has 16 residues. CDR3 coding DNA: TGCGCCAGCAGCTTGAGACAGGGGATAATGAACACTGAAGCTTTCTTT. Its translation: CASSLRQGIMNTEAFF.

This chain links TRBV7-9 with TRBJ2-1; 10 positions match TRBD2. Trimming removed 5 bases from V and 3 bases from J; junction bases left unmatched: 4. The CDR3 has 15 residues. Germline V gene data show CDR1 as SEHNR and CDR2 as FQNEAQ (reference sequence). The CDR3 sequence: CASSESGGGYNEQFF. The CDR3 DNA follows: TGTGCCAGCAGCGAAAGCGGGGGGGGCTACAATGAGCAGTTCTTC.

This clone was seen a few times. The chain joins TRBV19 to TRBJ1-2; no firm D call. The CDR3 is 15 residues long. CDR1 and CDR2 from the germline V gene are LNHDA and SQIVND (reference sequence). V was clipped by 0 bases and J by 4 bases, with 12 bases between them. This CDR3 is CASSIELEQTYGYTF. CDR3 sequence (DNA): TGTGCCAGTAGTATAGAGTTAGAACAGACCTATGGCTACACCTTC.

The chain employs TRBV5-1 and TRBJ2-7; 8 bases are a match to TRBD1. This CDR3 is built from 14 residues. Germline V gives CDR1 SGHRS, CDR2 YFSETQ. J lost 3 bases, V lost 2 bases, and 4 bases had no gene match. CDR3 in amino acids: CASSFGTGGYEQYF. In DNA, the CDR3 is TGCGCCAGCAGCTTCGGAACAGGGGGCTACGAGCAGTACTTC.

The chain is built from TRBV19 and TRBJ1-1; possible D gene TRBD1, 6 bases. The germline CDR1 and CDR2 sequences are LNHDA and SQIVND (reference sequence). Trimming stripped 8 bases from V and 2 bases from J, with 12 bases between. CDR3 size: 13 residues. The CDR3 here is CASGGDINTEAFF. Here the CDR3 DNA reads TGTGCCAGTGGGGGGGACATTAACACTGAAGCTTTCTTT.

The genes are TRBV13 and TRBJ2-7; possibly TRBD2 for D (5 bases). The V end lost 5 bases, the J end lost 0 bases, and 14 bases lay between the germline ends. The CDR3 is 15 amino acids. CDR1 is PRHDT, CDR2 FYEKMQ, per germline (reference sequence). CDR3 sequence: CASSAGLLISYEQYF. CDR3 sequence (DNA): TGTGCCAGCAGCGCAGGACTCCTCATCTCCTACGAGCAGTACTTC.

The rearrangement uses TRBV28 and TRBJ2-2; D remains unclear. This CDR3 spans 14 amino acids. Germline-derived CDR1 and CDR2 are MDHEN and SYDVKM. Trimming removed 1 base at V and 8 bases at J, with 11 bases between. The CDR3 loop reads CASSLSANGGELFF. CDR3 nucleotide sequence: TGTGCCAGCAGTTTATCCGCGAACGGGGGGGAGCTGTTTTTT.

The chain recombines TRBV4-2 with TRBJ2-7; D might be TRBD2 (6 bases). The CDR3 is 15 residues long. Trimming took 1 base from V and 0 from J, leaving 10 bases between them. Germline CDR1 is LGHNA and CDR2 is YNFKEQ. This CDR3 reads CASSQGGESSYEQYF. The CDR3 DNA reads TGTGCCAGCAGCCAAGGGGGGGAGAGCTCCTACGAGCAGTACTTC.

The rearrangement links TRBV11-2 to TRBJ1-2; 7 nucleotides align to TRBD1. The germline CDR1 and CDR2 sequences are SGHAT and FQNNGV. The CDR3 extends over 14 amino acids. The J segment lost 8 bases and the V segment lost 2 bases, leaving 8 bases of the junction unmatched. CDR3 residues: CASSLLRQGDGYTF. The DNA for the CDR3 is TGTGCCAGCAGCTTACTACGACAGGGTGACGGCTACACCTTC.

J is TRBJ1-6 and V is TRBV5-1, with TRBD1 matching over 7 bases. From germline, CDR1 is SGHRS and CDR2 YFSETQ. V lost 2 bases and J lost 1; bases outside the gene matches: 9. This CDR3 is 18 amino acids long. The CDR3 loop is CASSLDRARGSYNSPLHF. The CDR3 DNA reads TGCGCCAGCAGCTTAGACAGGGCCCGAGGATCCTATAATTCACCCCTCCACTTT.

This chain uses TRBV6-6 with TRBJ2-2; D is perhaps TRBD1 (5 bases). V lost 7 bases and J lost 6, with 9 bases in between. The CDR3 runs to 12 residues. CDR1 MNHNY and CDR2 SVGAGI come from the germline V gene (reference sequence). The CDR3 DNA is TGTGCCAGCATAAGGGGCTCCGGGGAGCTGTTTTTT. Encoded protein: CASIRGSGELFF.

The chain uses TRBV1 and TRBJ2-5; TRBD2 is the table's D call and was not checked against the DNA. TRBV1 is assigned pseudogene status. The CDR3 has 16 amino acids. This CDR3 reads CTSSQNSALGIETQYF. DNA for the CDR3: TGCACCAGCAGCCAAAATTCTGCACTAGGTATTGAGACCCAGTACTTC.

Only a few counts were recorded for this clone. V and J are TRBV6-5 and TRBJ2-1; 13 bases are a match to TRBD2. V gave up 5 bases and J gave up 9 bases; unmatched junction bases: 4. Germline V lookup: CDR1 MNHEY, CDR2 SVGAGI. CDR3 length equals 14 residues. CDR3 sequence: CASSLLAGGPEQFF. CDR3 DNA sequence: TGTGCCAGCAGTCTACTAGCGGGGGGGCCTGAGCAGTTCTTC.

This clone was recorded only once. V usage is TRBV29-1 and J usage is TRBJ1-5; tentative D call: TRBD1 (6 bases). The CDR3 consists of 13 residues. V gave up 5 bases and J gave up 6 bases, with 14 bases separating them. The germline V gene encodes CDR1 SQVTM and CDR2 ANQGSEA. DNA of the CDR3: TGCAGCGTTAAACAGGGATTCGGTCAGCCCCAGCATTTT. Its translation: CSVKQGFGQPQHF.

The rearrangement joins TRBV28 to TRBJ2-7, with D perhaps matching TRBD2 (6 bases). The CDR3 contains 14 residues. Trimming removed 3 bases at V and 3 bases at J, with 12 bases between. CDR1 is MDHEN and CDR2 is SYDVKM in the germline V gene. CDR3 DNA sequence: TGTGCCAGCAGTTTTTCCGGGAGTCACTACGAGCAGTACTTC. Its protein product is CASSFSGSHYEQYF.

The gene calls are TRBV7-8 and TRBJ1-4; the match to TRBD1 covers 7 bases. The CDR3 spans 14 residues. The V gene end was trimmed by 9 bases and the J gene end by 11 bases; junction bases not matched to a gene: 15. CDR1 and CDR2 from the germline V gene are SGHVS and FQNEAQ. The CDR3 sequence is CASQRGLGGRKLFF. CDR3 DNA sequence: TGTGCCAGTCAGAGGGGGCTTGGGGGGAGGAAACTGTTTTTT.

This clone showed up just a few times. The chain recombines TRBV27 with TRBJ1-2; D is perhaps TRBD1 (6 bases). This CDR3 region has 15 residues. Germline CDR1 is MNHEY and CDR2 is SMNVEV (reference sequence). The V end was cut by 4 bases, the J end by 2 bases, with 14 bases between. CDR3 region: CASSSPLRGNYGYTF. CDR3 nucleotide sequence: TGTGCCAGCAGTTCCCCGTTGAGGGGGAACTATGGCTACACCTTC.